This T cell receptor beta chain was found in a study of hypomethylating agent response in myelodysplastic syndrome. Overall study: Patients with myelodysplastic syndrome were several male and 2 female.

Each sample had 400 ng DNA, as two 200 ng replicates, at survey resolution. Profiled with immunoSEQ multiplex PCR; TCRdb holds only in-frame clones, not every one. The sample has thousands of clones; 75% to 85% are singletons. The analysis used unsorted bulk bone marrow, not T-cell subsets. V lost 4 bases, J lost 4 bases, and 5 bases stayed unmatched. The CDR3 extends over 14 amino acids. CDR1 is LNHDA and CDR2 is SQIVND in the germline V gene (reference sequence). The specimen comprised bone marrow, sampled before or after starting hypomethylating agent treatment for myelodysplastic syndrome (not recorded which). The TCR was taken from a human donor with myelodysplastic syndrome. The chain carries TRBV19 and TRBJ1-1; 8 nucleotides line up with TRBD1. The CDR3 spells CASSTGGRGTEAFF. The CDR3 region has the DNA TGTGCCAGTAGTACAGGGGGCAGAGGCACTGAAGCTTTCTTT.